The clone carrying this T cell receptor (beta chain) is judged medium-sized. Antigen unknown. This entry belongs to a study of spatial heterogeneity in lung cancer. General study points: In tumors, expanded intratumoral alpha and beta TCR counts tracked mutation counts.

CDR1 is DFQATT and CDR2 is SNEGSKA in the germline V gene (reference sequence). Trimming stripped 0 bases from V and 8 bases from J, with 16 bases between. This CDR3 comprises 14 residues. TCR cDNA molecules each had a unique molecular identifier. TCRdb used MiXCR to reprocess the 5' RACE reads, holding one entry per CDR3 protein. Of some 4,100 distinct CDR3 sequences in the sample, around 7.9% were seen once. Time point here: sample taken at primary tumor resection. Whole RNA, which was extracted from tumor, nontumor lung tissue or frozen PBMC, was sequenced without any cell sorting. The receptor's source is a male donor with early-stage non-small cell lung cancer. The sample consisted of lung tumor tissue, taken at surgery. The chain links TRBV20-1 to TRBJ1-2; D not resolved. The CDR3 sequence is CSARDSARMEGYTF. Here the CDR3 DNA reads TGCAGTGCTAGAGATAGTGCACGGATGGAGGGCTACACCTTC.